The rows below give T cell receptor beta chains drawn from one sample of a study of siplizumab effects on memory and regulatory T cells. Assay: immunoSEQ multiplex PCR; the TCRdb copy retains only in-frame clones and omits some. The data show tens of thousands of clones, just over 90% seen once. Sequenced material: CD8+ T cells sorted from blood. Receptors were obtained from a human donor in good health. Both conserved end residues are part of each CDR3.

V: TRBV4-3
J: TRBJ2-1
CDR3: CASRMGRGTEQFF

V: TRBV19
J: TRBJ2-3
CDR3: CASSLLRSDTQYF

V: TRBV7-9
J: TRBJ1-6
CDR3: CASSFFPLHF

V: TRBV29-1
J: TRBJ1-1
CDR3: CSVEDHLGGRVTEAFF

V: TRBV14
J: TRBJ2-1
CDR3: CASSQAVQVSYNEQFF

V: TRBV27
J: TRBJ1-1
CDR3: CASSPLPAGRYEAFF

V: TRBV28
J: TRBJ1-5
CDR3: CASSLPTGVVQPQHF

V: TRBV10-3
J: TRBJ2-1
CDR3: CAISESDLSPGQFF

V: TRBV4-1
J: TRBJ2-7
CDR3: CASSPAPGTGSYEQYF

V: TRBV4-1
J: TRBJ2-1
CDR3: CASRGLAGGHRNEQFF

V: TRBV28
J: TRBJ1-2
CDR3: CASSSRENPYGYTF

V: TRBV27
J: TRBJ1-1
CDR3: CASCTGENTEAFF

V: TRBV7-3
J: TRBJ2-7
CDR3: CASSFGSSYEQYF

V: TRBV5-6
J: TRBJ2-7
CDR3: CASSWAGGEDEQYF

V: TRBV5-4
J: TRBJ2-3
CDR3: CASSLGWDKDTQYF

V: TRBV30
J: TRBJ2-7
CDR3: CAWSGDRVTYEQYF

V: TRBV28
J: TRBJ1-5
CDR3: CASRPGVGDSQPQHF

V: TRBV18
J: TRBJ2-5
CDR3: CASSPPMETQYF

V: TRBV7-9
J: TRBJ2-7
CDR3: CASSLARVPYEQYF

V: TRBV5-1
J: TRBJ2-7
CDR3: CASSPGDSSYEQYF

V: TRBV27
J: TRBJ2-7
CDR3: CASSTTLQSTTYEQYF

V: TRBV4-1
J: TRBJ2-7
CDR3: CASSQVGGAANEQYF

V: TRBV7-2
J: TRBJ1-3
CDR3: CASSRVGNTIYF

V: TRBV11-3
J: TRBJ2-7
CDR3: CASSQPASPLNEQYF

V: TRBV4-3
J: TRBJ2-7
CDR3: CASSQGGGSYEQYF

V: TRBV5-1
J: TRBJ2-7
CDR3: CASTPDMSYEQYF